The 13 T cell receptor beta chains presented below share a single source sample, sequenced in a study of blood T cells in healthy people across ages. Primed by a sample-barcoded 5' primer and a J-beta primer mix, a second PCR proceeded for about 6 to 12 cycles. MiXCR, applied by TCRdb to the 5' RACE reads, yields one record per CDR3 protein. The table has some 640,000 distinct CDR3 sequences, over 45% seen once. The sample comprised blood. These receptors were taken from a woman aged 60 to 75 in good health.

This clonotype was observed a few times. The V and J genes are TRBV6-2 or TRBV6-3 and TRBJ2-4; D gene uncertain. TRBJ2-7 explains the end of the DNA better; the J call may be wrong. Germline V CDR1 and CDR2: MNHEY, SVGEGT. The CDR3 is made up of 16 amino acids. The CDR3 loop is CASSYPGKRGSYEQYF. CDR3 in DNA: TGTGCCAGCAGTTACCCGGGTAAGCGCGGTTCCTACGAGCAGTACTTC.

This clonotype was observed at least ten times. The rearrangement links TRBV3-1 to TRBJ1-1; D may be TRBD1 (6 bases). CDR1 and CDR2 (germline): LGHDT, YNNKEL (reference sequence). The CDR3 runs 13 residues. Trimming took off 4 bases at V and 2 bases at J, with 8 bases between the two ends. CDR3 DNA sequence: TGTGCCAGCAGCCGACAGGACAACACTGAAGCTTTCTTT. Amino acids: CASSRQDNTEAFF. The full variable domain, in which reference TRBV3-1 and TRBJ1-1 provide the parts outside the CDR3, is DTAVSQTPKYLVTQMGNDKSIKCEQNLGHDTMYWYKQDSKKFLKIMFSYNNKELIINETVPNRFSPKSPDKAHLNLHINSLELGDSAVYFCASSRQDNTEAFFGQGTRLTVV.

This clonotype has a handful of counts. V is TRBV7-3 and J is TRBJ2-3, with D hard to call. Germline loops: CDR1 SGHTA, CDR2 FQGTGA. The germline V and J ends were trimmed by 5 bases and 2 bases, with 8 bases remaining between them. The CDR3 length is 13 residues. CDR3 bases: TGTGCCAGCAGCCCAGTCCCCACAGATACGCAGTATTTT. Amino acid sequence: CASSPVPTDTQYF.

The genes are TRBV29-1 and TRBJ1-2; no clear D. Trimming stripped 7 bases from V and 3 bases from J, with 9 bases between. The CDR3 has 11 amino acids. Germline CDR1 reads SQVTM; CDR2 reads ANQGSEA. CDR3 DNA: TGCAGCGCTTGGACGGACTATGGCTACACCTTC. Its translation: CSAWTDYGYTF. The variable domain in full, with the rest retrieved from reference TRBV29-1 and TRBJ1-2, is SAVISQKPSRDICQRGTSLTIQCQVDSQVTMMFWYRQQPGQSLTLIATANQGSEATYESGFVIDKFPISRPNLTFSTLTVSNMSPEDSSIYLCSAWTDYGYTFGSGTRLTVV.

The CDR3 here is CSLGTPQGEQYF. CDR3 bases: TGCAGTCTCGGGACTCCCCAGGGGGAGCAGTACTTC. This sequence joins TRBV20-1 and TRBJ2-5, with a tentative D call TRBD1 (7 bases). Germline CDR1 is DFQATT and CDR2 is SNEGSKA (reference sequence). With 8 bases removed from V and 11 bases from J, the gap between germline ends came to 21 bases. The CDR3 contains 12 residues.

The chain employs TRBV10-1 and TRBJ2-4, with 10 bases identical to TRBD2. TRBJ2-7 matches the DNA end more closely, so the J call is doubtful. The CDR3 is made up of 16 amino acids. Germline V gene sequence: CDR1 WNHNN, CDR2 SYGVQD (reference sequence). CDR3 sequence: CASSSGLAENYYEQYF. CDR3 sequence (DNA): TGCGCCAGCAGTTCTGGACTAGCGGAAAATTATTACGAGCAGTACTTC.

There are a few counts of this clonotype. J is TRBJ2-3 and V is TRBV6-5, with TRBD2 identical over 10 bases. V was clipped by 7 bases and J by 2 bases; unmatched bases: 6. The germline V gene encodes CDR1 MNHEY and CDR2 SVGAGI. The CDR3 extends over 15 amino acids. CDR3: CASTEAGGVTDTQYF. CDR3 bases: TGTGCCAGCACAGAAGCGGGAGGGGTCACAGATACGCAGTATTTT.

This clonotype was detected a few times. J is TRBJ2-5 and V is TRBV1. TRBV1 is given as a pseudogene. CDR3 length equals 12 residues. CDR3 loop: CTSSQDVGTQYF. The CDR3 region has the DNA TGCACCAGCAGCCAAGATGTTGGGACCCAGTACTTC.

The chain uses TRBV7-2 and TRBJ2-6; D is unclear. CDR1 is SGHTA and CDR2 is FQGNSA in the germline V gene. The CDR3 runs to 15 residues. Trimming pared 4 bases from V and 1 base from J, leaving 8 bases between. CDR3 loop: CASSSQRSGANVLTF. Written as DNA, the CDR3 is TGTGCCAGCAGCTCCCAAAGATCTGGGGCCAACGTCCTGACTTTC.

The rearrangement links TRBV5-6 to TRBJ2-1; 12 nucleotides agree with TRBD2. V gave up 0 bases and J gave up 7 bases; unmatched junction bases: 8. The length of the CDR3 is 17 residues. Germline V gene sequence: CDR1 SGHDT, CDR2 YYEEEE. CDR3 sequence (DNA): TGTGCCAGCAGCTTGGGGCCGACTAGCGGGAGCGGTAATGAGCAGTTCTTC. It translates to CASSLGPTSGSGNEQFF.

In its sample, this clonotype was seen a few times. The chain joins TRBV20-1 to TRBJ2-5; tentative D call: TRBD2 (7 bases). This CDR3 region has 13 residues. V dropped 1 base and J dropped 4 bases, with 10 bases sitting between them. The germline CDR1 and CDR2 sequences are DFQATT and SNEGSKA (reference sequence). CDR3: CSARVGGPETQYF. As DNA, the CDR3 is TGCAGTGCTAGAGTGGGGGGGCCAGAGACCCAGTACTTC.

This clonotype appeared a few times. J is TRBJ1-6 and V is TRBV14; D remains unclear. V lost 5 bases, J lost 10 bases, and 18 bases lay in between. The germline gives CDR1 SGHDN, CDR2 FVKESK. CDR3 length equals 15 residues. CDR3 bases: TGTGCCAGCAGCTTGATGGGGTCGGAGCTATCACCCCTCCACTTT. This translates into CASSLMGSELSPLHF.

The V and J genes are TRBV7-2 and TRBJ2-1; D might be TRBD2 (6 bases). The J call may be mistaken, given a closer DNA end match to TRBJ2-7. Looked up from germline, CDR1 is SGHTA and CDR2 is FQGNSA. The length of the CDR3 is 15 residues. CDR3 DNA: TGTGCCAGCAGCTTAGCAGCGGGCCCCTACAATGAGCAGTACTTC. Amino acid sequence: CASSLAAGPYNEQYF.